The clone carrying this T cell receptor beta chain was counted ten times or more. Its antigen remains unidentified. V dropped 4 bases and J dropped 0 bases, with 7 bases sitting between them. The CDR3 has 13 amino acids. The germline CDR1 and CDR2 sequences are SQVTM and ANQGSEA. The data derive from a study of read filtering for tumor transcriptome and immune sequencing. Study at large: R-ISS stage counts were under 10 for I, 15 to 20 for II, 6 or 7 for III. Whole-study findings and limits: Correlation between methods rose after single-read clonotypes were removed.

From around 440 ng of RNA, a library with molecular barcoded alpha/delta and beta/gamma adaptors was made. TCRdb called the reads again in MiXCR, with one record for every CDR3 protein. The sample includes 100,000 to 150,000 distinct CDR3 sequences, 13% seen only once; the top ten take 7.5% to 10%. The chain joins TRBV29-1 to TRBJ1-5; D call uncertain. Material for sequencing was a population of CD138-negative cells sorted from bone marrow. The clonotype was recovered from a donor aged 40 or over with multiple myeloma. The CDR3 DNA is TGCAGCGTTGGTGGCGGTAGCAATCAGCCCCAGCATTTT. It translates to CSVGGGSNQPQHF.